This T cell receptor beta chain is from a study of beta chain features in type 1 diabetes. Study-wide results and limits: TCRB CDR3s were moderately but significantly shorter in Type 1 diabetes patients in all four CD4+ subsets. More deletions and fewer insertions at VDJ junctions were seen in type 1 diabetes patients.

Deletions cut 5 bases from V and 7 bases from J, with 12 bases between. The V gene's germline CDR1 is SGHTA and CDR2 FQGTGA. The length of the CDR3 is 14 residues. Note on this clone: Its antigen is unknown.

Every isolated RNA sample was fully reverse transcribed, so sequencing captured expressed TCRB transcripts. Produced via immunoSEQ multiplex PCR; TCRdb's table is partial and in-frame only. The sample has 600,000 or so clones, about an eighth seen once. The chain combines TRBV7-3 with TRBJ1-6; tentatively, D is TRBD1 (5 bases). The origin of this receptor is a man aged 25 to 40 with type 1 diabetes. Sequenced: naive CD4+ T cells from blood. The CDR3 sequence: CASSRGSDNSPLHF. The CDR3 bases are TGTGCCAGCAGCCGGGGGAGTGACAATTCACCCCTCCACTTT. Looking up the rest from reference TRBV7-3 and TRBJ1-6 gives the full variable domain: GAGVSQTPSNKVTEKGKYVELRCDPISGHTALYWYRQSLGQGPEFLIYFQGTGAADDSGLPNDRFFAVRPEGSVSTLKIQRTERGDSAVYLCASSRGSDNSPLHFGNGTRLTVT.